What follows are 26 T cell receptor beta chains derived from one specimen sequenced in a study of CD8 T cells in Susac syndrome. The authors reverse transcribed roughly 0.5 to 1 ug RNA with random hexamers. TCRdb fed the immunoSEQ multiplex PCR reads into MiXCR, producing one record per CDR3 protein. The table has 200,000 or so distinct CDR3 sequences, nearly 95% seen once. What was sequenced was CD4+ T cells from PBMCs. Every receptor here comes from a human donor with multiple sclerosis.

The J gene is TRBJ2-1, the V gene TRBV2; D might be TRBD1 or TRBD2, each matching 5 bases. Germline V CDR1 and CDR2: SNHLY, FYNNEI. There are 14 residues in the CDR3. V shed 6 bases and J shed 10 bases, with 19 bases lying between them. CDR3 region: CASSPTPPGREQFF. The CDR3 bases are TGTGCCAGCAGCCCCACCCCCCCGGGGCGGGAGCAGTTCTTC.

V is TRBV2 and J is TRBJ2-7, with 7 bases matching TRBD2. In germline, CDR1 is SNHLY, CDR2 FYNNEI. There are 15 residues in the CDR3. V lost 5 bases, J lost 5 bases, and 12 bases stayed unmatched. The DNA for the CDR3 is TGTGCCAGCAGTTTCGGGACTACCATCGGCAACGAGCAGTACTTC. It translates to CASSFGTTIGNEQYF.

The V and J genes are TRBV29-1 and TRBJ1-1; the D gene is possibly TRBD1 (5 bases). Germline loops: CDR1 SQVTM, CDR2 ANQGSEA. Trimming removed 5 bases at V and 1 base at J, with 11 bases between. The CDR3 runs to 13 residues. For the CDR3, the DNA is TGCAGCGTTTCACTAGACAGGAACACTGAAGCTTTCTTT. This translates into CSVSLDRNTEAFF.

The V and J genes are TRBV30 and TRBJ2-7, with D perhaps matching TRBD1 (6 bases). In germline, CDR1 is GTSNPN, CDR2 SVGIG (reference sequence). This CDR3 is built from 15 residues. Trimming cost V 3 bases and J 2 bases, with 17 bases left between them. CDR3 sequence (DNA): TGTGCCTGGAGGGGTTATGCAGGGGCAACCTACGAGCAGTACTTC. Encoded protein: CAWRGYAGATYEQYF.

The chain's CDR3 is CASRPGLAADTQYF. The CDR3 DNA is TGTGCCAGCAGACCTGGACTAGCGGCAGATACGCAGTATTTT. The chain links TRBV11-2 to TRBJ2-3; 10 positions agree with TRBD2. CDR1 and CDR2 from the germline V gene are SGHAT and FQNNGV. V was pared by 6 bases and J by 4 bases, with 4 bases of the junction left unmatched. The CDR3 is 14 residues long.

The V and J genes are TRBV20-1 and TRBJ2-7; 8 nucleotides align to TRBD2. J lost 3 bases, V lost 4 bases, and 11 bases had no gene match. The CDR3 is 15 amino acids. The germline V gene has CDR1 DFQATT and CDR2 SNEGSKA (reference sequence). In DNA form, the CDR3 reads TGCAGTGCTAAATCGCGACTAGCGCGGGACTACGAGCAGTACTTC. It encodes CSAKSRLARDYEQYF.

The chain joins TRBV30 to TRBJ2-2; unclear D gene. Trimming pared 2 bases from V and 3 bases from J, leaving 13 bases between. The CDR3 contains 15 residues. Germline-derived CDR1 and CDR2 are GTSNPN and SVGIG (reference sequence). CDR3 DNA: TGTGCCTGGAGTTGGCGGACCCGTGACACCGGGGAGCTGTTTTTT. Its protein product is CAWSWRTRDTGELFF.

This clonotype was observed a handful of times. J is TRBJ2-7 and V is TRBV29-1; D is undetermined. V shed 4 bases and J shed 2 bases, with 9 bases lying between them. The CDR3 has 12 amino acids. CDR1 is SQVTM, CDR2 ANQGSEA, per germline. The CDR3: CSVAHSTYEQYF. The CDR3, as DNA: TGCAGCGTTGCGCATTCCACCTACGAGCAGTACTTC.

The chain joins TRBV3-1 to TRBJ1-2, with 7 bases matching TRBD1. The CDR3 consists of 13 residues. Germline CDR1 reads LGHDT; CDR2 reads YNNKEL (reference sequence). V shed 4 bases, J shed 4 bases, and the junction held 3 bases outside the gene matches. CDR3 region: CASSPGQFYGYTF. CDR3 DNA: TGTGCCAGCAGCCCGGGACAGTTCTATGGCTACACCTTC.

DNA of the CDR3: TGTGCCAGCAGTGGGACAGGGAATGGCTACACCTTC. Encoded protein: CASSGTGNGYTF. This chain links TRBV2 with TRBJ1-2; 8 nucleotides agree with TRBD1. With V trimmed by 4 bases and J by 6 bases, 1 base remained unmatched. Germline lookup yields CDR1 SNHLY and CDR2 FYNNEI. This CDR3 region has 12 residues. The entire variable domain, with the rest obtained from reference TRBV2 and TRBJ1-2, is as follows: EPEVTQTPSHQVTQMGQEVILRCVPISNHLYFYWYRQILGQKVEFLVSFYNNEISEKSEIFDDQFSVERPDGSNFTLKIRSTKLEDSAMYFCASSGTGNGYTFGSGTRLTVV.

The CDR3 nucleotides read TGTGCCAGCTTCGTTAGCGGGATCCAAGAGACCCAGTACTTC. Translating it yields CASFVSGIQETQYF. The chain recombines TRBV12-3 or TRBV12-4 with TRBJ2-5, with 8 bases that match TRBD2. CDR3 length: 14 amino acids. Trimming removed 8 bases from V and 1 base from J; junction bases left unmatched: 6.

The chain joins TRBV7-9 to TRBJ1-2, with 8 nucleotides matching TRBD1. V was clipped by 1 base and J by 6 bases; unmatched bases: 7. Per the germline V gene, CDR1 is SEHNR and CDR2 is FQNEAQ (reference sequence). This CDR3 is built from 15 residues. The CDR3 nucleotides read TGTGCCAGCAGCTTAGGTTACGGACAGGGAGATGGCTACACCTTC. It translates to CASSLGYGQGDGYTF.

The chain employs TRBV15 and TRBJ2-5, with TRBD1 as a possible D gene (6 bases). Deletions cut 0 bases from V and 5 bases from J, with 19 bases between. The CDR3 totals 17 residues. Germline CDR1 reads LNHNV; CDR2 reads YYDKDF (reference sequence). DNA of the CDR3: TGTGCCACCAGCAGAGATCGTGGGGGCCGGGCAGGGGAGACCCAGTACTTC. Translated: CATSRDRGGRAGETQYF.

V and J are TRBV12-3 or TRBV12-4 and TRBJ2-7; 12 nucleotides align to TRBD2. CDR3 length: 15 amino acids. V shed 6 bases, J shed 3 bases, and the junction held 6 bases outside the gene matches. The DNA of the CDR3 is TGTGCCAGCAGCTCTGGACTAGCGGGACTCTACGAGCAGTACTTC. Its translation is CASSSGLAGLYEQYF.

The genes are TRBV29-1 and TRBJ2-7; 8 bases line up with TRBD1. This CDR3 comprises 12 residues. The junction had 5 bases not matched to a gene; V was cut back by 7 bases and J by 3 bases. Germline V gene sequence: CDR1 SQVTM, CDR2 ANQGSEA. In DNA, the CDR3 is TGCAGCGGTGGACAGGGTGGCTACGAGCAGTACTTC. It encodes CSGGQGGYEQYF.

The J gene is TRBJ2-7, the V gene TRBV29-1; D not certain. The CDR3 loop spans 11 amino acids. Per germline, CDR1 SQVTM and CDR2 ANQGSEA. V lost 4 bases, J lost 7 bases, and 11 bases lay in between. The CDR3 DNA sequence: TGCAGCGTTGGTAGGGAAGAAGAGCAGTACTTC. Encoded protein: CSVGREEEQYF.

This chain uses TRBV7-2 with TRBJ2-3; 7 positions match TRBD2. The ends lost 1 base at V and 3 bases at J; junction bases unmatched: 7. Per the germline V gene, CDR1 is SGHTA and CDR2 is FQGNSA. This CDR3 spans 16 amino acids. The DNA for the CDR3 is TGTGCCAGCAGCTTAGGACGACTAGCAGGGACAGATACGCAGTATTTT. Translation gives CASSLGRLAGTDTQYF.

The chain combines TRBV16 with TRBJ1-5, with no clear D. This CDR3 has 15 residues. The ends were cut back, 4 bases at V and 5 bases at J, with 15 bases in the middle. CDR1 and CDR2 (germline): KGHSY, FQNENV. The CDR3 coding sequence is TGTGCCAGCAGCCTCCGGGGTACGGACGATCAGCCCCAGCATTTT. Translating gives CASSLRGTDDQPQHF.

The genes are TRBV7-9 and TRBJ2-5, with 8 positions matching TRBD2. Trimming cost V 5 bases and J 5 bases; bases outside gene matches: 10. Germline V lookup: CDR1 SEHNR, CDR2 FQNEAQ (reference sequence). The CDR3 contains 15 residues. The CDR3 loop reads CASSTWSGGMETQYF. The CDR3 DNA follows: TGTGCCAGCAGCACCTGGTCGGGGGGGATGGAGACCCAGTACTTC.

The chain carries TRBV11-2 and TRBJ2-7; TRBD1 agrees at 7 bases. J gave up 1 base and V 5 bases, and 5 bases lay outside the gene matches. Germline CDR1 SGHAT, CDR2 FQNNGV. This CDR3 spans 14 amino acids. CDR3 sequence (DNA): TGTGCCAGCAGCCCGACAGGGTTATCCTACGAGCAGTACTTC. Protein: CASSPTGLSYEQYF. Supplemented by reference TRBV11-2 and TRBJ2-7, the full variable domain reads EAGVAQSPRYKIIEKRQSVAFWCNPISGHATLYWYQQILGQGPKLLIQFQNNGVVDDSQLPKDRFSAERLKGVDSTLKIQPAKLEDSAVYLCASSPTGLSYEQYFGPGTRLTVT.

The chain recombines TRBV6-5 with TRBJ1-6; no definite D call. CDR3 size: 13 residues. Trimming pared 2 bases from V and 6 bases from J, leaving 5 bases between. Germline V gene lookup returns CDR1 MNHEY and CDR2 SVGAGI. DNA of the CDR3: TGTGCCAGCAGTTACCGGCCTAATTCACCCCTCCACTTT. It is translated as CASSYRPNSPLHF.

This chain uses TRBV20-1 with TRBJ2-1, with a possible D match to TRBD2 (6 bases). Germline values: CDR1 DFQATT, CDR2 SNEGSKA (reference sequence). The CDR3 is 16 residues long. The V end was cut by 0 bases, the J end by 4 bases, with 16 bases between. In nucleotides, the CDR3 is TGCAGTGCTAGAGATGGGCTGGGCGGGGTGTACAATGAGCAGTTCTTC. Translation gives CSARDGLGGVYNEQFF.

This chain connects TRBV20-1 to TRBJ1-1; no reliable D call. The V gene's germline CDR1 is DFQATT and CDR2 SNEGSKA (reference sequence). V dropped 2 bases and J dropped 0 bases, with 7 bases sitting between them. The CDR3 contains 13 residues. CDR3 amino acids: CSARLHMNTEAFF. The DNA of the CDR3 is TGCAGTGCTAGACTCCACATGAACACTGAAGCTTTCTTT.

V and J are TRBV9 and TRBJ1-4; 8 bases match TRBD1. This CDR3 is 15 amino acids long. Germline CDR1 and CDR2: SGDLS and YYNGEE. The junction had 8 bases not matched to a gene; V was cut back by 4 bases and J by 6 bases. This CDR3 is CASSRQGQADEKLFF. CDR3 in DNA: TGTGCCAGCAGCAGACAGGGGCAGGCTGATGAAAAACTGTTTTTT.

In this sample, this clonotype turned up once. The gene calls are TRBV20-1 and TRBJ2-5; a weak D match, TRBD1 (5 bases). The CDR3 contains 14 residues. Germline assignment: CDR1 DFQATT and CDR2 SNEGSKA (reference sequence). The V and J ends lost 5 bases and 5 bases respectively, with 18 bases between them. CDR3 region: CSAQAQGGVETQYF. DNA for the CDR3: TGCAGTGCTCAAGCCCAGGGTGGGGTGGAGACCCAGTACTTC.

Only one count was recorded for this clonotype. The chain's CDR3 is CAWSLGGQETQYF. In DNA, the CDR3 is TGTGCCTGGAGTTTGGGCGGACAAGAGACCCAGTACTTC. V gene TRBV30 combines with J gene TRBJ2-5; D not resolved. In germline, CDR1 is GTSNPN, CDR2 SVGIG (reference sequence). V was trimmed by 2 bases and J by 2 bases, leaving 9 bases between them. CDR3 length: 13 residues. The full variable domain, with the rest looked up from reference TRBV30 and TRBJ2-5, is SQTIHQWPATLVQPVGSPLSLECTVEGTSNPNLYWYRQAAGRGLQLLFYSVGIGQISSEVPQNLSASRPQDRQFILSSKKLLLSDSGFYLCAWSLGGQETQYFGPGTRLLVL.